The following is a TCR beta chain sequence with its context. At one end, the junction sequence differs from germline, possibly due to a read error. Via MiXCR, TCRdb re-called the PCR reads. The sample lists some 54,000 clones, about a sixth occurring once. Per germline, CDR1 SGHTA and CDR2 FQGNSA. The CDR3 has 13 amino acids. These data come from a study of metastatic and nonmetastatic thyroid tumors. Each patient went into thyroid surgery without having received any treatment. Sequencing was performed on blood. The TCR sequence derives from a female donor with papillary thyroid cancer or a benign thyroid nodule (not recorded which). Some clones in this sample may be carry-over from other donors' samples. This rearrangement joins TRBV7-2 to TRBJ1-6; 8 nucleotides agree with TRBD1. The CDR3 coding sequence is TGTGCCAGCAGCCTGACAGGGGAGTCACACCTCCACTTT. Translation: CASSLTGESHLHF. The variable domain in full, completed from reference TRBV7-2 and TRBJ1-6, reads GAGVSQSPSNKVTEKGKDVELRCDPISGHTALYWYRQSLGQGLEFLIYFQGNSAPDKSGLPSDRFSAERTGGSVSTLTIQRTQQEDSAVYLCASSLTGESHLHFGNGTRLTVT.